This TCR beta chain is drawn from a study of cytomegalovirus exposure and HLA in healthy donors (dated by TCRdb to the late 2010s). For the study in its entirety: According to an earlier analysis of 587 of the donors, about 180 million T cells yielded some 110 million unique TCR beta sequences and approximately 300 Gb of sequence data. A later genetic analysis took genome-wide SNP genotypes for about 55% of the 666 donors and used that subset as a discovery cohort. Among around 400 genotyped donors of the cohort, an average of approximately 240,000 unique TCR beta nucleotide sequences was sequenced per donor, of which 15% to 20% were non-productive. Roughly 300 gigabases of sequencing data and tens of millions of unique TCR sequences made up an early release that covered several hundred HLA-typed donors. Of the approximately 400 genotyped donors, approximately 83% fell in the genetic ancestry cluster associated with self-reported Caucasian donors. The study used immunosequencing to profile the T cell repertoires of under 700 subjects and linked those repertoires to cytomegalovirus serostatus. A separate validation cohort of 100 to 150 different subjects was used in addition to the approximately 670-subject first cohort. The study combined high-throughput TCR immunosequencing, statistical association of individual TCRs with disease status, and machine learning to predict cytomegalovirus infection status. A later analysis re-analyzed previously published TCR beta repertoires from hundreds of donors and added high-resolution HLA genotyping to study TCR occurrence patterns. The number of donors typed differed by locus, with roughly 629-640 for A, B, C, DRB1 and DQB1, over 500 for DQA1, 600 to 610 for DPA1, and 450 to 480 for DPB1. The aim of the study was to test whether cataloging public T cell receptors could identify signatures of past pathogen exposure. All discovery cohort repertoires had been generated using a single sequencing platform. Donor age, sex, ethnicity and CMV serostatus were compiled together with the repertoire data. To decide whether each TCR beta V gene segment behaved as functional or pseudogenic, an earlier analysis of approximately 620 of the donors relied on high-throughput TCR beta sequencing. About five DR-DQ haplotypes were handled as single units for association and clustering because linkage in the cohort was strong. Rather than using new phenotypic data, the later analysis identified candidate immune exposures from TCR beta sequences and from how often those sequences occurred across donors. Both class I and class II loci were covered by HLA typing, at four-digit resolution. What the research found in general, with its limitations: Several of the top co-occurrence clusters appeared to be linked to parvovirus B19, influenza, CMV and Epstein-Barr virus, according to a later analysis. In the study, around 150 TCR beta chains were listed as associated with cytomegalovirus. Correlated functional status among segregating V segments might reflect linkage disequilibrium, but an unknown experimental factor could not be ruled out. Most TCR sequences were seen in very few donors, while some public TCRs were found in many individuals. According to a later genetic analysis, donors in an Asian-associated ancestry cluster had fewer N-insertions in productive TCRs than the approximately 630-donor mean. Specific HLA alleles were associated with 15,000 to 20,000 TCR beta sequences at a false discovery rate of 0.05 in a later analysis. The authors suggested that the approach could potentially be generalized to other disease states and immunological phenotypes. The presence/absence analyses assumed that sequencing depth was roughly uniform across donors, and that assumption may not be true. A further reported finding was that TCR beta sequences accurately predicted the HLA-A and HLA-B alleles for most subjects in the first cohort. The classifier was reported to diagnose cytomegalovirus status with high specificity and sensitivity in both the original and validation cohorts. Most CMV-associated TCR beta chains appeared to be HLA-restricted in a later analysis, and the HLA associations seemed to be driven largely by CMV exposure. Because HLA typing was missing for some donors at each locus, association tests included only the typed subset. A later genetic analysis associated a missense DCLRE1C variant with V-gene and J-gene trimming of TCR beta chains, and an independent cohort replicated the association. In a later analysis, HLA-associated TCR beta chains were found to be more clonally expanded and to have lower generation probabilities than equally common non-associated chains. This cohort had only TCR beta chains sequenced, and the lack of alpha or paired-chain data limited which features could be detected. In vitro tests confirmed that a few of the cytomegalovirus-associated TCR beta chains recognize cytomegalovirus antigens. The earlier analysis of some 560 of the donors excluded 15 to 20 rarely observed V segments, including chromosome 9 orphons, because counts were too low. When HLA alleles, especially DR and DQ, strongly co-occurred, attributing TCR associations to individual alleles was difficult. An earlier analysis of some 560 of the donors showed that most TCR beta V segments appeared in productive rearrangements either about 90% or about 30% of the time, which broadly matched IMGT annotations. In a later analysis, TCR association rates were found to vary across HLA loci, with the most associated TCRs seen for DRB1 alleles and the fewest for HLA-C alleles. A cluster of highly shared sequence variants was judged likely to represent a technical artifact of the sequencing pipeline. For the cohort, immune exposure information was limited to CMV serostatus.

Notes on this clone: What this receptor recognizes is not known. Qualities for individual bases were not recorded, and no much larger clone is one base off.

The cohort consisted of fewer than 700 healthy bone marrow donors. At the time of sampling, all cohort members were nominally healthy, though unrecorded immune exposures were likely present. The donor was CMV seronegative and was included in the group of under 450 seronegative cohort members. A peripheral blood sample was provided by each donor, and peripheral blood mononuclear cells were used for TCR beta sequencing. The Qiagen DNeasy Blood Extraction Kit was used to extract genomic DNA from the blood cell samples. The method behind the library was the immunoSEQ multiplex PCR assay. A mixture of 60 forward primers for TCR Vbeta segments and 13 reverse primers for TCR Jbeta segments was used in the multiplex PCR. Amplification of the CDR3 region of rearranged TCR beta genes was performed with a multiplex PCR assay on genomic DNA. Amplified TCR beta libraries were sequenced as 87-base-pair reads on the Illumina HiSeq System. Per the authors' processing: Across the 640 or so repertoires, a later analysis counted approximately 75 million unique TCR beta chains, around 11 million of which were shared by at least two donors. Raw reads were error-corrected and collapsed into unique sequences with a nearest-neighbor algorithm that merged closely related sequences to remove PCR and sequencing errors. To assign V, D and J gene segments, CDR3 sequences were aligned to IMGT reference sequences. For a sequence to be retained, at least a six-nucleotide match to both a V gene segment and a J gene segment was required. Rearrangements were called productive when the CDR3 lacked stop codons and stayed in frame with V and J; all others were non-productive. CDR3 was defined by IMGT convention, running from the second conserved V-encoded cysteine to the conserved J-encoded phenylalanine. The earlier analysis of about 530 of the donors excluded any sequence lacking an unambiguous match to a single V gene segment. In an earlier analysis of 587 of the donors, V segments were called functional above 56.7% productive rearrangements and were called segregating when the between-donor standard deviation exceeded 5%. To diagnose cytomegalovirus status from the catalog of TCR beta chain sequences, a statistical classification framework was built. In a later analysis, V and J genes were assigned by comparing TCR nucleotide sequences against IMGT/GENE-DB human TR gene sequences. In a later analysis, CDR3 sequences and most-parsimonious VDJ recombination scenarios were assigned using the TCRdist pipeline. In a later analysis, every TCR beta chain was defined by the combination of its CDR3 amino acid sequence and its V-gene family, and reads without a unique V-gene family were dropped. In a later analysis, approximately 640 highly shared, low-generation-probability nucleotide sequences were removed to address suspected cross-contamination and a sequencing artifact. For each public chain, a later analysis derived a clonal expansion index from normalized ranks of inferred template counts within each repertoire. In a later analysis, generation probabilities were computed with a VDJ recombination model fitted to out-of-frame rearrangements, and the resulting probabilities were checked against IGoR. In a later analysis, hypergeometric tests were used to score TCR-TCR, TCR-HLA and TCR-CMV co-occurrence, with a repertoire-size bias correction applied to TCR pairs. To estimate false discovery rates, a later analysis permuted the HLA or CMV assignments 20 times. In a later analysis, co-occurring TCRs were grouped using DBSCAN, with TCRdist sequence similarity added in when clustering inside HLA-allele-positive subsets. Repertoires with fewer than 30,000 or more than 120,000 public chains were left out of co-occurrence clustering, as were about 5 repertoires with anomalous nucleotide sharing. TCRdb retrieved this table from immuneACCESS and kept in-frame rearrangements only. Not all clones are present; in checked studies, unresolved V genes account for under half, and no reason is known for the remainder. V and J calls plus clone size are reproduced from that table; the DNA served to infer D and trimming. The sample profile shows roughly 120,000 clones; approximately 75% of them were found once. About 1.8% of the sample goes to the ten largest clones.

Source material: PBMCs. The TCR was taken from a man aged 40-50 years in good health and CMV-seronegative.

The DNA sequence is as follows: TGTGCCTGGACCGACAGGGCGGAGTACGAGCAGTACTTC. Its protein reads: CAWTDRAEYEQYF. The chain is assembled from TRBV30 and TRBJ2-7, with 7 central nucleotides matching TRBD1. Per the germline V gene (reference sequence), GTSNPN is the CDR1 and SVGIG is the CDR2. V and J are trimmed by 4 bases and 4 bases, and the gene matches miss 7 bases of the junction. The CDR3 runs 13 amino acids, cysteine and phenylalanine included. Of the read, only the CDR3 DNA is kept; its 39 bases are in frame from base 1.